This T cell receptor (beta chain) was identified in a study of CD8+ T cells in alopecia areata. V lost 0 bases, J lost 5 bases, and 26 bases lay in between. The germline V gene encodes CDR1 LGHNA and CDR2 YSLEER. The CDR3 is 19 residues long. Sequencing used cDNA as its template, made by extracting RNA and reverse transcribing it. This table comes from immunoSEQ multiplex PCR, and its TCRdb copy is limited to in-frame clones, with some not included. The data show some 190,000 clones, about 47% seen once. Treatment defined: oral pan-JAK inhibitor, 5-10 mg twice daily. The chain joins TRBV4-3 to TRBJ2-7; perhaps D is TRBD1 or TRBD2 (5 bases each). The sequenced sample was CD8+ T cells sorted from blood, obtained at roughly week 52, from a patient treated with tofacitinib. This TCR came from a human donor with alopecia areata. The DNA for the CDR3 is TGCGCCAGCAGCCAAGACCTTCATGAGCCGGGACCGAAAGTCCACGAGCAGTACTTC. This encodes CASSQDLHEPGPKVHEQYF.